The present T cell receptor beta chain was sequenced within a study of T cell responses to AZD1222 COVID-19 vaccine. About the research overall: Second-dose schedules of about 4 or about 12 weeks were combined. Study observations and caveats: Nearly half of spike-specific TCRs reportedly target variant regions that are unmutated in the B.1.351 and B.1.1.7 variants.

Assay: immunoSEQ multiplex PCR; the TCRdb copy retains only in-frame clones and omits some. The sample contains 68,000 or so clones, about four fifths of which appear only once. The CDR3 spans 15 residues. After removal of 3 bases from V and 2 bases from J, the junction contained 6 bases not matched to a gene. Germline V gene lookup returns CDR1 LNHDA and CDR2 SQIVND (reference sequence). Remarks on this clone: Its antigen is not known.

The sequenced sample was peripheral blood, obtained on day 0 of AZD1222 vaccination. The clonotype originates from an adult in good health. J is TRBJ2-7 and V is TRBV19, with 8 nucleotides matching TRBD1. DNA for the CDR3: TGTGCCAGTAGTATCTCTCAGGGGGCCCCCTACGAGCAGTACTTC. Translating gives CASSISQGAPYEQYF.